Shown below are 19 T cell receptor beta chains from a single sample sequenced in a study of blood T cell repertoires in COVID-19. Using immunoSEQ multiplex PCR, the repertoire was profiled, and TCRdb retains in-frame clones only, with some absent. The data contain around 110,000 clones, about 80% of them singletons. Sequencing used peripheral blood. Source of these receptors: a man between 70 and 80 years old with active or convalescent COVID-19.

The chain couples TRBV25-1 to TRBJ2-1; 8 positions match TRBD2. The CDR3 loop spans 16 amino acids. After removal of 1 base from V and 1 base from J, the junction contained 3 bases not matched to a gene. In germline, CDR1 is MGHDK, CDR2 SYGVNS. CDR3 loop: CASSESGGRSYNEQFF. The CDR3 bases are TGTGCCAGCAGTGAATCGGGCGGGAGGTCCTACAATGAGCAGTTCTTC.

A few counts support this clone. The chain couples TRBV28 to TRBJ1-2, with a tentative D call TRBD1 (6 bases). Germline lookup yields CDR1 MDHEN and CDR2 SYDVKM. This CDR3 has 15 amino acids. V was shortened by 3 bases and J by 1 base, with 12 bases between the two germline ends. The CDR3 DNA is TGTGCCAGCAGTTTCGAAACAGGGAGTAACTATGGCTACACCTTC. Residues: CASSFETGSNYGYTF.

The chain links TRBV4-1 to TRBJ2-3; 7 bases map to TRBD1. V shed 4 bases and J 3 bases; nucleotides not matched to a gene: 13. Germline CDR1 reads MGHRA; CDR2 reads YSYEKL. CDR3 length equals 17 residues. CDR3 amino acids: CASSLTEGQLTTDTQYF. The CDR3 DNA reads TGCGCCAGCAGCCTCACCGAGGGACAGCTAACAACAGATACGCAGTATTTT.

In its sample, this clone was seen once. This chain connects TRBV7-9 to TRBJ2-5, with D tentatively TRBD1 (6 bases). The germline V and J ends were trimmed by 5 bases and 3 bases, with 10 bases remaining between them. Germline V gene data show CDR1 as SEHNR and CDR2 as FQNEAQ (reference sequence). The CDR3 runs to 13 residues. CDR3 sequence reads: CASSPRQEETQYF. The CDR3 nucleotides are TGTGCCAGCAGCCCAAGACAGGAAGAGACCCAGTACTTC.

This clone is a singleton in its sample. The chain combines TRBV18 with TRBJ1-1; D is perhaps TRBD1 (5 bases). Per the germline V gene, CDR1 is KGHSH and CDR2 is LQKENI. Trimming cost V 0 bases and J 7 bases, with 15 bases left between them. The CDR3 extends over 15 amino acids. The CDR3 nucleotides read TGTGCCAGCTCACCACCTACCCAGGGAGGAGGTGAAGCTTTCTTT. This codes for CASSPPTQGGGEAFF.

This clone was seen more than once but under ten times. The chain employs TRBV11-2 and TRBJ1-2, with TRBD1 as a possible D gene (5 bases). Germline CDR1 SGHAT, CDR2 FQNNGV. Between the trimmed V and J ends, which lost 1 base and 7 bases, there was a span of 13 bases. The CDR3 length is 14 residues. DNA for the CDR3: TGTGCCAGCAGCTTAGTGGGGACTCAGGGTGGCTACACCTTC. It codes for CASSLVGTQGGYTF.

The CDR3 protein is CASSYSGDRRTPLHF. The CDR3 DNA is TGTGCCAGCAGTTACTCCGGGGACAGGCGAACACCCCTCCACTTT. The chain combines TRBV6-5 with TRBJ1-6; 8 bases line up with TRBD1. The germline CDR1 and CDR2 sequences are MNHEY and SVGAGI. V lost 0 bases, J lost 11 bases, and 6 bases stayed unmatched. The CDR3 is 15 residues long.

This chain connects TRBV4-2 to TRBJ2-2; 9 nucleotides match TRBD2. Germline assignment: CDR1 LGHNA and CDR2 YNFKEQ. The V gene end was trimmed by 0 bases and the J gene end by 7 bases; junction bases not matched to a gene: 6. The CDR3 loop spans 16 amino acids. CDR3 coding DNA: TGTGCCAGCAGCCAAGAGTTGCGGGGGGGCCTCGGGGAGCTGTTTTTT. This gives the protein CASSQELRGGLGELFF.

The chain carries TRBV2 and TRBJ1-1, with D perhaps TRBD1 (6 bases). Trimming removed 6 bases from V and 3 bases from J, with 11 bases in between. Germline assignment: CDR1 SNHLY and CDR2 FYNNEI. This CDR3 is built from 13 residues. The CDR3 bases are TGTGCCAGCAGGCGACAGGTTTACACTGAAGCTTTCTTT. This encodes CASRRQVYTEAFF.

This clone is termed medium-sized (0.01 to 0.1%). The DNA of the CDR3 is TGTGCCAGCAGCGTAGAAGGGACTAGCGGCTACAATGAGCAGTTCTTC. It specifies CASSVEGTSGYNEQFF. V is TRBV9 and J is TRBJ2-1; 11 nucleotides agree with TRBD2. The V and J ends lost 0 bases and 3 bases, in that order; junction bases with no gene match: 2. The germline gives CDR1 SGDLS, CDR2 YYNGEE. This CDR3 spans 16 amino acids.

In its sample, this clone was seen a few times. CDR3 coding DNA: TGCGCCAGCAGCCAAGTTTCCGGGTTCGGGGGGAGGAACACTGAAGCTTTCTTT. This sequence encodes CASSQVSGFGGRNTEAFF. The chain carries TRBV4-1 and TRBJ1-1, with D perhaps matching TRBD1 (5 bases). Looked up from germline, CDR1 is MGHRA and CDR2 is YSYEKL. Trimming removed 1 base from V and 1 base from J, with 19 bases in between. This CDR3 region has 18 residues.

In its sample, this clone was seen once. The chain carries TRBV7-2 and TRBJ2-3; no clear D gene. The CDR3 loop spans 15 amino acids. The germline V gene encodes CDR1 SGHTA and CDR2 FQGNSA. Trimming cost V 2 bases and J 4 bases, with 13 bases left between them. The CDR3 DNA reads TGTGCCAGCAGCTTACAGGCTTATCGCGCAGATACGCAGTATTTT. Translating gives CASSLQAYRADTQYF.

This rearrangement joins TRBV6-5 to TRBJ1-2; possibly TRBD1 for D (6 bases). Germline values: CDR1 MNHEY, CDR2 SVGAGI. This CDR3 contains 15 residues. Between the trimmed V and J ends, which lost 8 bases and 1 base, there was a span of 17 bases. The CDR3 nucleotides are TGTGCCAGCGGACACAGGGAAACGGATAACTATGGCTACACCTTC. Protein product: CASGHRETDNYGYTF.

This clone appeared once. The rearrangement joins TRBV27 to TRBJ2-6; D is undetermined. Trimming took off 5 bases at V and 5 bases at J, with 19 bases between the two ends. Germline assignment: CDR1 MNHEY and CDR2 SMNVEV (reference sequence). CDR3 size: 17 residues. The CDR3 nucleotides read TGTGCCAGCAGTATGTGGCGGCTACAAAGTCGGGCCAACGTCCTGACTTTC. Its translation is CASSMWRLQSRANVLTF.

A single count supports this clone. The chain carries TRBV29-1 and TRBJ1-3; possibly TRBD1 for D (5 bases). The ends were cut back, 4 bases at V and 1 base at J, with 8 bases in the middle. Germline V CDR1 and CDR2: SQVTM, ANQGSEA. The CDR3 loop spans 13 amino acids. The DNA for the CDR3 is TGCAGCGTTGGAGACAGATCTGGAAACACCATATATTTT. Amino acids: CSVGDRSGNTIYF. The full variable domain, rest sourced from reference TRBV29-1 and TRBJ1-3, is SAVISQKPSRDICQRGTSLTIQCQVDSQVTMMFWYRQQPGQSLTLIATANQGSEATYESGFVIDKFPISRPNLTFSTLTVSNMSPEDSSIYLCSVGDRSGNTIYFGEGSWLTVV.

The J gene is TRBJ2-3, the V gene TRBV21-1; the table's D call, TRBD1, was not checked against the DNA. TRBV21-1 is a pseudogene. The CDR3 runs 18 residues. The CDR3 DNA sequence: TGTGCCAGCAGCAAAGAGGGTCGACGACAGGACCGCACAGATACGCAGTATTTT. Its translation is CASSKEGRRQDRTDTQYF.

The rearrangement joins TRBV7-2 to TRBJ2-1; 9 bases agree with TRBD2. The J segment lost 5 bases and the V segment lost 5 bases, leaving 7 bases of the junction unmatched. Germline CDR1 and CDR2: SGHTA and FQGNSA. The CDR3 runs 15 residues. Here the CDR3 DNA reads TGTGCCAGCAGCAAAAGCGGGGGGACCCACAATGAGCAGTTCTTC. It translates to CASSKSGGTHNEQFF.

The CDR3 region is CASSRDRGDYGYTF. Here the CDR3 DNA reads TGTGCCAGCAGCCGGGACAGGGGTGACTATGGCTACACCTTC. This chain uses TRBV28 with TRBJ1-2, with TRBD1 matching 10 bases. The CDR3 contains 14 residues. V shed 6 bases, J shed 3 bases, and the junction held 4 bases outside the gene matches. Germline assignment: CDR1 MDHEN and CDR2 SYDVKM.

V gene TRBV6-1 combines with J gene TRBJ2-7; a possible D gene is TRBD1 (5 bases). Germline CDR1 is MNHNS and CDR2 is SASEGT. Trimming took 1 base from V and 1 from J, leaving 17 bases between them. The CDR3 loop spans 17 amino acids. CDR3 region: CASSEEYQGVGSYEQYF. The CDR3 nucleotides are TGTGCCAGCAGTGAAGAATACCAGGGTGTTGGGTCCTACGAGCAGTACTTC.